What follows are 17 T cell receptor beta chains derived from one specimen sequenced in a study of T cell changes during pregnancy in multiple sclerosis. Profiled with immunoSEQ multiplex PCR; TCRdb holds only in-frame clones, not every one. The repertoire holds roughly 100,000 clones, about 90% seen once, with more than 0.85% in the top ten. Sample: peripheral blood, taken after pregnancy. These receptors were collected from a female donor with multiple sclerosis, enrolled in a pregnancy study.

The CDR3 loop is CASTTVETRGAGDYNEQFF. CDR3 bases: TGTGCCAGCACCACCGTAGAGACTCGGGGTGCCGGGGACTACAATGAGCAGTTCTTC. This chain links TRBV7-3 with TRBJ2-1, with D possibly being TRBD2 (5 bases). The CDR3 totals 19 residues. Germline V gene lookup returns CDR1 SGHTA and CDR2 FQGTGA. The V end lost 7 bases, the J end lost 3 bases, and 28 bases lay between the germline ends.

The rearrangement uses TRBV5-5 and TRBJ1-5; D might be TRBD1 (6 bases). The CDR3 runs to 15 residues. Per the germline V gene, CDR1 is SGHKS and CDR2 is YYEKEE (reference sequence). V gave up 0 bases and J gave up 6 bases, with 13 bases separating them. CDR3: CASSLDRAFSQPQHF. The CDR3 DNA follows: TGTGCCAGCAGCTTGGACAGGGCCTTTAGTCAGCCCCAGCATTTT.

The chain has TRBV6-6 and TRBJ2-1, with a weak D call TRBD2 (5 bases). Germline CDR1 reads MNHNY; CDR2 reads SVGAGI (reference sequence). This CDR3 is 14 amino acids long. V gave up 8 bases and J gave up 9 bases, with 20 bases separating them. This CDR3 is CASEVSGGLAEQFF. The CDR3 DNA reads TGTGCCAGCGAGGTCAGCGGCGGGTTAGCTGAGCAGTTCTTC.

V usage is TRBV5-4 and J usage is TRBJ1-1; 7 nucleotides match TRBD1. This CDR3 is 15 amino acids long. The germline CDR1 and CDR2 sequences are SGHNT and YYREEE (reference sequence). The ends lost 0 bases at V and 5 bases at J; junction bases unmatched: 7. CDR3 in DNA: TGTGCCAGCAGCTTGGAGAGGGGGCGCGGGACTGAAGCTTTCTTT. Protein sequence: CASSLERGRGTEAFF.

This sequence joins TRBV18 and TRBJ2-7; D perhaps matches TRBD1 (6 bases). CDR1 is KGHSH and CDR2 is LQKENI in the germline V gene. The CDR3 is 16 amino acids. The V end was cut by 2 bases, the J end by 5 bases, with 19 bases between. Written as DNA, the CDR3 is TGTGCCAGCTCACCAAACTTAGGGACACCTCTGCACGAGCAGTACTTC. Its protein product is CASSPNLGTPLHEQYF.

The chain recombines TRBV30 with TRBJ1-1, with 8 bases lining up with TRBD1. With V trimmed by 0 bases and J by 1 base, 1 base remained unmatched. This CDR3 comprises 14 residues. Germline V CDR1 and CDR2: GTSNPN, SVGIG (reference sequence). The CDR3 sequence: CAWSVQGGNTEAFF. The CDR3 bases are TGTGCCTGGAGTGTACAGGGGGGGAACACTGAAGCTTTCTTT.

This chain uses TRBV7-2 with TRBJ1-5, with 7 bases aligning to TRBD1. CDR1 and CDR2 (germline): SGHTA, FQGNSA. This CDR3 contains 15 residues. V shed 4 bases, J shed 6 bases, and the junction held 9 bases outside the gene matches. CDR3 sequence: CASSSKGGAGQPQHF. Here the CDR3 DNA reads TGTGCCAGCAGCTCTAAAGGGGGCGCGGGTCAGCCCCAGCATTTT.

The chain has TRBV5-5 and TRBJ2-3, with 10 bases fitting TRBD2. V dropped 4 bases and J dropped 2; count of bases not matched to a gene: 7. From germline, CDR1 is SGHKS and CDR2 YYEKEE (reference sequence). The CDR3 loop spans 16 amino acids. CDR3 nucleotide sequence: TGTGCCAGCAGCCCGCCGGGACTAGCGTTCACAGATACGCAGTATTTT. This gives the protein CASSPPGLAFTDTQYF.

CDR3 nucleotides: TGTGCCAGCAGTTCAATTAGCGGGAGGGCCGGGAGCTCCTACGAGCAGTACTTC. This codes for CASSSISGRAGSSYEQYF. V gene TRBV28 combines with J gene TRBJ2-7, with 11 bases that match TRBD2. CDR3 length: 18 amino acids. Germline values: CDR1 MDHEN, CDR2 SYDVKM. The ends lost 4 bases at V and 0 bases at J; junction bases unmatched: 11.

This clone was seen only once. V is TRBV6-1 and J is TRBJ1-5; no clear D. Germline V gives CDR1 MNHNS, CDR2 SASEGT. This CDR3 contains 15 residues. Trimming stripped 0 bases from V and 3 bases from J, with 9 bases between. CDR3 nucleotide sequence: TGTGCCAGCAGTGAAGCCGTTGGCAACAATCAGCCCCAGCATTTT. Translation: CASSEAVGNNQPQHF.

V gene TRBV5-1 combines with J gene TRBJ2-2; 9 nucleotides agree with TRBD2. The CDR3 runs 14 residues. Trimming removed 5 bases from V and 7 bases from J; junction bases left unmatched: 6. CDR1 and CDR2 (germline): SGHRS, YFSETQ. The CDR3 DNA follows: TGCGCCAGCAGGTGGACTAGCGAAGGCGGGGAGCTGTTTTTT. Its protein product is CASRWTSEGGELFF.

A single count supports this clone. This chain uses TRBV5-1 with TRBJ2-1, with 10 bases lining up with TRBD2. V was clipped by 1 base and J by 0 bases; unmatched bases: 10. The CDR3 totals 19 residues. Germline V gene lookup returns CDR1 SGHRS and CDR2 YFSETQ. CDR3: CASSLRLAGAESSYNEQFF. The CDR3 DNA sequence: TGCGCCAGCAGCTTGAGGCTAGCGGGAGCCGAGAGCTCCTACAATGAGCAGTTCTTC. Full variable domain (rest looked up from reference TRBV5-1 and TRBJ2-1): KAGVTQTPRYLIKTRGQQVTLSCSPISGHRSVSWYQQTPGQGLQFLFEYFSETQRNKGNFPGRFSGRQFSNSRSEMNVSTLELGDSALYLCASSLRLAGAESSYNEQFFGPGTRLTVL.

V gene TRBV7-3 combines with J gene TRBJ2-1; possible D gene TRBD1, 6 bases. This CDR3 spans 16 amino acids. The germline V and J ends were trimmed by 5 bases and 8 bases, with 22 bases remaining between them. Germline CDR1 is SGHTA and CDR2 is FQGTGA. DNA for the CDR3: TGTGCCAGCAGCCTTCGTCTAGGACAGTTACCCGATGAGCAGTTCTTC. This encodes CASSLRLGQLPDEQFF.

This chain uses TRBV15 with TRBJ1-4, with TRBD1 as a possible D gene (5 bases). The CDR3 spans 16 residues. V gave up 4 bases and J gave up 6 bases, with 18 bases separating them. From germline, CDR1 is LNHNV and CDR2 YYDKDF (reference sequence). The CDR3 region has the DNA TGTGCCACCAGCACCGACCTGGGGCGGGAGGATGAAAAACTGTTTTTT. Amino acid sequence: CATSTDLGREDEKLFF.

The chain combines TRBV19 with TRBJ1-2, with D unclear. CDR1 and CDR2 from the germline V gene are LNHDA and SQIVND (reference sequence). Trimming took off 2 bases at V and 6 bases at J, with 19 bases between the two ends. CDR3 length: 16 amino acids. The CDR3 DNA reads TGTGCCAGTAGTATACCCTCGGGTGGCAGCTCCGATGGCTACACCTTC. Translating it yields CASSIPSGGSSDGYTF.

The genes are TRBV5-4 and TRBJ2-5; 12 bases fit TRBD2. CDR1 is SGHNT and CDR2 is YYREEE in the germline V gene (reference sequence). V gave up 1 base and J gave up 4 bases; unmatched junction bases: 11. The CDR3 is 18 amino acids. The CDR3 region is CASSLRTSGDSGGETQYF. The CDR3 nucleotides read TGTGCCAGCAGCTTGCGGACTAGCGGGGATAGTGGAGGAGAGACCCAGTACTTC.

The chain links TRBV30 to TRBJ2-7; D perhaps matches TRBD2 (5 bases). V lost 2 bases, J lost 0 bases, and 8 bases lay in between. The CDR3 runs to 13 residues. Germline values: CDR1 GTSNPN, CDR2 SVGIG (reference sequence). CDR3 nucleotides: TGTGCCTGGAGTCGGGGAACCTCCTACGAGCAGTACTTC. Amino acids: CAWSRGTSYEQYF.